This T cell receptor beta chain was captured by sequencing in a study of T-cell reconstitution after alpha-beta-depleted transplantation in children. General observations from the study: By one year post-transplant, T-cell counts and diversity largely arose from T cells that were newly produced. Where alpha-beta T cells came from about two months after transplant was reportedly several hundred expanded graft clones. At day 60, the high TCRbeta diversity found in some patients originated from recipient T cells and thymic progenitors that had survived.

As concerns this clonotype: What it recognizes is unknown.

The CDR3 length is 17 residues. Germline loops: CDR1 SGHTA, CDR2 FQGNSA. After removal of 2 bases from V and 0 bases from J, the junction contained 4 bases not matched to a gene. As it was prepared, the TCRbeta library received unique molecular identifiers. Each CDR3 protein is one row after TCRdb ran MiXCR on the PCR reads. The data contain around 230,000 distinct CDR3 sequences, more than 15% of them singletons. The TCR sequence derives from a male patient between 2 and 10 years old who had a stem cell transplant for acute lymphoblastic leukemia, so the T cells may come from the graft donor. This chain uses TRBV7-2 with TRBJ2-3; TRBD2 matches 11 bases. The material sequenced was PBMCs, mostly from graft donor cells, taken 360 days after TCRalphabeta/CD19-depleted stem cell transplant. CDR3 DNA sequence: TGTGCCAGCAGCTTATCCCTAGCGGGGGGTAGCACAGATACGCAGTATTTT. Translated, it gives CASSLSLAGGSTDTQYF.